The T cell receptor beta chain under discussion was sequenced for a study of blood T cell repertoires in COVID-19 (dated by TCRdb to 2018 to 2020). General notes on the study: Samples from collaborators originated in the United States, Italy and Spain and spanned both the acute and convalescent phases of COVID-19. HLA class I and class II types, where available, came from metadata supplied by the sample provider rather than from assay-based typing. The dataset comprised deeply sampled blood TCRbeta repertoires from subjects exposed to, actively infected with, or recovered from COVID-19. The material from the prospective study consisted of cDNA or gDNA derived from T cells, B-cell-depleted T cells, or PBMCs. The repertoires were released in a freely available public database intended as a resource for research on the immune response to SARS-CoV-2. Nearly every sample came with metadata listing a de-identified subject ID, COVID-19 status, age in years and sex. The samples were drawn from two sources: the first 160 participants of the ongoing ImmuneRACE study, and 950 to 1,500 subjects contributed by 6 global collaborators.

Turning to this clone: It has no known antigen specificity. Per-base quality was not reported, and no clone a single base away is much larger than it.

In Seattle, one collaborating source enrolled patients while the infection was active and tracked those patients longitudinally over the course of disease. Collaborating institutions collected whole blood in K2EDTA tubes following their own protocols. Collaborator samples were shipped for TCRbeta analysis as frozen whole blood, isolated PBMCs, or DNA extracted from either sample type. The immunoSEQ Assay, a bias-controlled multiplex PCR, was used to amplify TCRbeta CDR3 regions from genomic DNA. In the authors' own workflow: Within the assay, amplification of reference gene primers was used to estimate how many nucleated cells each sample contained. Sequence reads were collapsed and filtered to measure the absolute abundance of every unique TCRbeta CDR3 rearrangement. For each sample, productive Simpson clonality was calculated by taking the square root of Simpson's diversity index across productive rearrangements. TCRdb provides this immuneACCESS table in a form limited to in-frame rearrangements. Some clones are lacking; in checked studies, under half of them reflect an unresolved V gene, and why the rest are absent is not known. V, J and clone size are taken as reported in that table, and D and trimming were inferred from the DNA itself. Counted in this sample were about 410,000 clones; 89% of them appeared once. The ten largest clones add up to 1.5% to 1.7% of the sample.

Points the paper makes about the study in general: How much clinical and demographic metadata was included differed by source and by participant, and the metadata was provided uncurated.

At the junction V is shortened by 4 bases and J by 2 bases; bases outside the gene matches: 3. Taken from cysteine to phenylalanine, the CDR3 has 14 residues. Kept here is only the CDR3 DNA, which spans 42 bases and is read in frame from base 1. The germline V gene yields SGHTA for CDR1 and FQGNSA for CDR2. What was sequenced was peripheral blood. This clonotype originated in a woman aged 40 to 55 with COVID-19, enrolled during active disease. Recombination joined TRBV7-2 with TRBJ2-7; the junction holds 9 bases that match TRBD1. The DNA sequence is TGTGCCAGCAGCTCACGGACAGGGGCCTACGAGCAGTACTTC. Translated, this gives CASSSRTGAYEQYF.